A selection of T cell receptor beta chains follows, all from one sample in a study of yellow fever vaccine responses in identical twins. TCRdb used MiXCR to reprocess the RT-PCR reads, holding one entry per CDR3 protein. This sample has about 23,000 distinct CDR3 sequences, with around four fifths found just once. Here the sequenced sample was T cells from blood (PBMCs), unsorted or a sorted subset (not recorded which), taken before or after yellow fever vaccination (not recorded which). The receptors were gathered from a woman aged 18 to 35 who received the yellow fever vaccine. The CDR3 runs from the conserved cysteine through the conserved F or W. A D gene is named only where the DNA matches it firmly. Clone size is stated in some rows and not others, as once, few, many or a class when expanded.

len,j_gene,abundance,v_gene,d_gene,CDR3aa,CDR3nt
14,TRBJ2-7,few,TRBV18,NA,CASSPLYDSYEQYF,TGTGCCAGCTCCCCGTTGTACGACTCCTACGAGCAGTACTTC
13,TRBJ2-4,NA,TRBV5-1,TRBD1,CASSLDRGDIQYF,TGCGCCAGCAGCTTGGACAGGGGGGACATTCAGTACTTC
17,TRBJ1-1,NA,TRBV18,NA,CASSPQGLGQVNTEAFF,TGTGCCAGCTCACCTCAGGGCCTAGGGCAGGTGAACACTGAAGCTTTCTTT
15,TRBJ2-1,NA,TRBV19,NA,CASSIGSPAHNEQFF,TGTGCCAGTAGTATAGGGTCCCCCGCGCACAATGAGCAGTTCTTC
15,TRBJ2-5,NA,TRBV18,TRBD1,CASSTLGQGGETQYF,TGTGCCAGCTCAACGCTCGGACAGGGCGGAGAGACCCAGTACTTC
14,TRBJ2-1,few,TRBV15,TRBD1,CATSITGQGDEQFF,TGTGCCACCAGCATCACAGGACAGGGCGATGAGCAGTTCTTC
11,TRBJ2-1,NA,TRBV12-3/TRBV12-4,TRBD1,CASSLDRVWVF,TGTGCCAGCAGTTTGGACAGGGTTTGGGTCTTC
11,TRBJ2-4,NA,TRBV12-3/TRBV12-4,TRBD1,CASSLGGQGYF,TGTGCCAGCAGTTTAGGAGGACAGGGGTACTTC
15,TRBJ1-6,few,TRBV27,NA,CASSQNLGYNSPLHF,TGTGCCAGCAGTCAGAACTTAGGATATAATTCACCCCTCCACTTT
17,TRBJ2-2,NA,TRBV6-2/TRBV6-3,TRBD2,CASSYSLAGGPTGELFF,TGTGCCAGCAGTTACTCTCTAGCGGGAGGGCCCACCGGGGAGCTGTTTTTT
15,TRBJ2-7,NA,TRBV29-1,NA,CSVVSPGGLGYEQYF,TGCAGCGTTGTCTCGCCTGGAGGGCTCGGCTACGAGCAGTACTTC
14,TRBJ2-5,NA,TRBV6-5,NA,CASSYSSLGETQYF,TGTGCCAGCAGTTACTCTTCACTAGGGGAGACCCAGTACTTC
12,TRBJ2-7,NA,TRBV12-3/TRBV12-4,TRBD2,CASRSRGGEQYF,TGTGCCAGCAGATCCCGCGGGGGAGAGCAGTACTTC
15,TRBJ2-1,NA,TRBV2,TRBD2,CASSERSGRDNEQFF,TGTGCCAGCAGTGAGCGTAGCGGGAGAGACAATGAGCAGTTCTTC
14,TRBJ2-5,NA,TRBV29-1,NA,CSVKGQPWSETQYF,TGCAGCGTTAAAGGACAGCCATGGTCAGAGACCCAGTACTTC
14,TRBJ2-7,few,TRBV2,NA,CAGRLGTVSYEQYF,TGTGCCGGACGGCTCGGGACGGTCTCCTACGAGCAGTACTTC
16,TRBJ1-5,NA,TRBV11-2,TRBD1,CASSLSSDRAGQPQHF,TGTGCCAGCAGCTTATCTTCTGACAGGGCTGGGCAGCCCCAGCATTTT
12,TRBJ2-3,NA,TRBV11-3,TRBD1,CASRQGTDTQYF,TGTGCCAGCCGACAGGGAACAGATACGCAGTATTTT
16,TRBJ2-2,NA,TRBV5-5,TRBD1,CASSTTGTGGTGELFF,TGTGCCAGCAGCACTACCGGGACAGGGGGTACCGGGGAGCTGTTTTTT
14,TRBJ2-3,NA,TRBV20-1,NA,CSATPGTLEDTQYF,TGCAGTGCTACCCCCGGGACATTGGAAGATACGCAGTATTTT
11,TRBJ2-7,NA,TRBV29-1,NA,CSPTGPYEQYF,TGCAGCCCGACGGGCCCTTACGAGCAGTACTTC
15,TRBJ2-2,NA,TRBV7-9,TRBD2,CASSVLAGGAGELFF,TGTGCCAGCAGCGTACTAGCGGGAGGCGCCGGGGAGCTGTTTTTT
20,TRBJ2-1,NA,TRBV7-6,TRBD2,CASTSPQTSGGARSHNEQFF,TGTGCCAGCACCTCCCCGCAAACTAGCGGGGGGGCCAGAAGCCACAATGAGCAGTTCTTC
15,TRBJ2-5,NA,TRBV11-3,NA,CASSLGPTGAETQYF,TGTGCCAGCAGCTTGGGCCCTACGGGTGCGGAGACCCAGTACTTC
16,TRBJ2-1,NA,TRBV2,NA,CASSEARSGLTNEQFF,TGTGCCAGCAGTGAAGCGCGAAGCGGACTTACGAATGAGCAGTTCTTC
16,TRBJ2-1,NA,TRBV4-3,TRBD2,CASSRPLAGGYNEQFF,TGCGCCAGCAGCCGACCCCTAGCGGGGGGGTACAATGAGCAGTTCTTC
14,TRBJ1-2,NA,TRBV3-1,NA,CASSQGGTNYGYTF,TGTGCCAGCAGCCAAGGCGGCACGAACTATGGCTACACCTTC
13,TRBJ1-1,few,TRBV20-1,NA,CSARDLVNTEAFF,TGCAGTGCTAGAGATCTCGTGAACACTGAAGCTTTCTTT
12,TRBJ1-4,NA,TRBV18,NA,CASSELNEKLFF,TGTGCCAGCTCAGAGCTAAATGAAAAACTGTTTTTT
19,TRBJ2-1,NA,TRBV12-3/TRBV12-4,NA,CASSFRRQGFLAGYNEQFF,TGTGCCAGCAGTTTCCGCCGACAGGGTTTCCTAGCGGGCTACAATGAGCAGTTCTTC
12,TRBJ2-3,NA,TRBV11-3,NA,CASSPGTDTQYF,TGTGCCAGCAGCCCAGGCACAGATACGCAGTATTTT
13,TRBJ2-1,NA,TRBV7-9,NA,CASSRGPLSEQFF,TGTGCCAGCTCCCGGGGCCCCCTCAGTGAGCAGTTCTTC
12,TRBJ1-2,NA,TRBV20-1,TRBD1,CSVQGARYGYTF,TGCAGTGTTCAGGGGGCGCGGTATGGCTACACCTTC
16,TRBJ2-1,NA,TRBV5-1,TRBD1,CASSSRMDRGPNEQFF,TGCGCCAGCAGCTCCCGGATGGACAGGGGGCCCAATGAGCAGTTCTTC
13,TRBJ1-3,NA,TRBV11-2,NA,CASSLYGLSTIYF,TGTGCCAGCAGCTTATACGGGCTCAGCACCATATATTTT
14,TRBJ2-1,NA,TRBV2,NA,CASSKLGRQDEQFF,TGTGCCAGCAGTAAATTGGGACGCCAAGATGAGCAGTTCTTC
12,TRBJ1-1,few,TRBV29-1,NA,CSFMSGNTEAFF,TGCAGCTTCATGTCAGGGAACACTGAAGCTTTCTTT
13,TRBJ1-2,NA,TRBV2,TRBD1,CASTSGTVYGYTF,TGTGCCAGCACCTCCGGGACAGTGTATGGCTACACCTTC
15,TRBJ1-5,NA,TRBV28,NA,CASSFVRQGIQPQHF,TGTGCCAGCAGTTTTGTTCGGCAGGGAATTCAGCCCCAGCATTTT
15,TRBJ2-1,NA,TRBV29-1,TRBD2,CSVEDSLAAYNEQFF,TGCAGCGTTGAAGATAGTCTAGCGGCGTACAATGAGCAGTTCTTC
15,TRBJ1-4,few,TRBV4-1,TRBD1,CASSPPPGQDEKLFF,TGCGCCAGCAGCCCACCCCCGGGACAGGATGAAAAACTGTTTTTT
13,TRBJ1-2,NA,TRBV6-5,NA,CASSLGRLYGYTF,TGTGCCAGCAGTTTGGGCAGGCTCTATGGCTACACCTTC
12,TRBJ2-1,NA,TRBV7-9,NA,CASSPQHNEQFF,TGTGCCAGCAGCCCGCAACACAATGAGCAGTTCTTC
14,TRBJ2-3,NA,TRBV6-1,TRBD2,CASSDAGGTDTQYF,TGTGCCAGCAGTGACGCGGGGGGCACAGATACGCAGTATTTT
13,TRBJ2-3,few,TRBV29-1,NA,CSVDANSGDTQYF,TGCAGCGTAGACGCGAATTCAGGGGATACGCAGTATTTT